The 21 T cell receptor beta chains in this list originate from one sample, sequenced in a study of blood T cell repertoires in COVID-19 (dated by TCRdb to about 2020). Receptors were amplified or captured by the immunoSEQ multiplex PCR assay. The table was pulled from immuneACCESS by TCRdb, which kept in-frame rearrangements only. Such tables lose some clones; where checked, under half of the loss comes from unresolved V genes, and the rest has no known cause. In this sample the table shows more than 10,000 clones, approximately 91% of which occur a single time. Approximately 15% of the sample comes from the top ten. The sequencing sample was made of peripheral blood. The receptors were sampled from a human donor in a cohort sampled during active COVID-19.

This clone was seen a single time. CDR3: CASSTPGLASETQYF. The CDR3 nucleotides read TGTGCCAGCAGTACACCGGGACTAGCATCGGAGACCCAGTACTTC. The chain carries TRBV7-9 and TRBJ2-5; TRBD2 matches at 9 bases. Germline V gene lookup returns CDR1 SEHNR and CDR2 FQNEAQ (reference sequence). Losses at the gene ends were 6 bases for V and 5 bases for J; bases not matched to a gene: 10. The CDR3 has 15 amino acids. Based on the CDR3 plus reference TRBV7-9 and TRBJ2-5, the full variable domain is DTGVSQNPRHKITKRGQNVTFRCDPISEHNRLYWYRQTLGQGPEFLTYFQNEAQLEKSRLLSDRFSAERPKGSFSTLEIQRTEQGDSAMYLCASSTPGLASETQYFGPGTRLLVL.

This clone has more than one count but fewer than ten. This rearrangement joins TRBV29-1 to TRBJ2-7, with D unclear. The CDR3 sequence is 13 residues long. In germline, CDR1 is SQVTM, CDR2 ANQGSEA. The V end lost 1 base, the J end lost 0 bases, and 7 bases lay between the germline ends. The CDR3 nucleotides are TGCAGCGTTGAAGGCAGTAACTCCTACGAGCAGTACTTC. Protein product: CSVEGSNSYEQYF.

The chain couples TRBV6-6 to TRBJ2-5; 9 nucleotides match TRBD1. V lost 6 bases and J lost 2; bases outside the gene matches: 10. In germline, CDR1 is MNHNY, CDR2 SVGAGI (reference sequence). This CDR3 has 16 residues. The CDR3 DNA follows: TGTGCCAGCAGAACGACGGACAGGGGTCATCAAGAGACCCAGTACTTC. Translating it yields CASRTTDRGHQETQYF.

This chain uses TRBV4-1 with TRBJ1-5; 8 bases fit TRBD1. The CDR3 length is 14 residues. CDR1 MGHRA and CDR2 YSYEKL come from the germline V gene. V lost 1 base and J lost 4; bases outside the gene matches: 0. In nucleotides, the CDR3 is TGCGCCAGCAGCCAAGGGACAGGGAATCAGCCCCAGCATTTT. This codes for CASSQGTGNQPQHF.

In regard to this clone: The junction departs from germline at one end; a sequencing error may be responsible. The DNA of the CDR3 is TGTGCTAGCAGCCCAGGGACTAGCGGCACCGGGGAGCTGTTTTTT. This gives the protein CASSPGTSGTGELFF. The chain recombines TRBV7-7 with TRBJ2-2, with 11 bases identical to TRBD2. Per the germline V gene, CDR1 is SSHAT and CDR2 is FNYEAQ (reference sequence). The CDR3 is 15 amino acids.

V and J are TRBV19 and TRBJ1-6, with TRBD1 identical over 7 bases. The CDR3 loop spans 14 amino acids. Per germline, CDR1 LNHDA and CDR2 SQIVND (reference sequence). Losses at the gene ends were 6 bases for V and 5 bases for J; bases not matched to a gene: 4. CDR3 nucleotides: TGTGCCAGTAGATTGGACAGGAATAATTCACCCCTCCACTTT. This codes for CASRLDRNNSPLHF.

The J gene is TRBJ2-1, the V gene TRBV15, with 10 bases fitting TRBD1. V was clipped by 8 bases and J by 4 bases; unmatched bases: 5. From germline, CDR1 is LNHNV and CDR2 YYDKDF (reference sequence). CDR3 length: 14 amino acids. CDR3 protein: CATQPGQGYNEQFF. CDR3 DNA sequence: TGTGCCACCCAACCGGGACAGGGGTACAATGAGCAGTTCTTC.

The chain recombines TRBV6-4 with TRBJ1-2; D gene ambiguous. V was shortened by 2 bases and J by 4 bases, with 5 bases between the two germline ends. Germline CDR1 and CDR2: MRHNA and SNTAGT. CDR3 length: 12 amino acids. The CDR3 DNA follows: TGTGCCAGCAGTGACCGGTCCTATGGCTACACCTTC. It specifies CASSDRSYGYTF.

J is TRBJ2-3 and V is TRBV27; weak D call: TRBD1 (6 bases). Germline V gene data show CDR1 as MNHEY and CDR2 as SMNVEV (reference sequence). This CDR3 contains 13 residues. V lost 5 bases and J 4 bases, leaving 10 bases between the germline ends. As DNA, the CDR3 is TGTGCCAGCAGTCAACAGGGTTCAGATACGCAGTATTTT. The encoded protein is CASSQQGSDTQYF.

This clone was recorded only once. The chain recombines TRBV3-1 (or the pseudogene TRBV3-2) with TRBJ2-3, with 7 bases lining up with TRBD1. Germline CDR1 reads LGHDT; CDR2 reads YNNKEL (reference sequence). This CDR3 is 15 amino acids long. V was pared by 6 bases and J by 6 bases, with 12 bases of the junction left unmatched. Written as DNA, the CDR3 is TGTGCCAGCAGTCCAGGGGGTCGAAAAGGGGATACGCAGTATTTT. This encodes CASSPGGRKGDTQYF.

This rearrangement joins TRBV15 to TRBJ2-1, with 10 bases identical to TRBD2. Per germline, CDR1 LNHNV and CDR2 YYDKDF (reference sequence). Trimming removed 0 bases from V and 10 bases from J; junction bases left unmatched: 6. This CDR3 contains 15 residues. CDR3 sequence (DNA): TGTGCCACCAGCAGAGATCGTTTAGCGGGAGGAGAGCAGTTCTTC. Translation gives CATSRDRLAGGEQFF. The full variable domain, rest sourced from reference TRBV15 and TRBJ2-1, is DAMVIQNPRYQVTQFGKPVTLSCSQTLNHNVMYWYQQKSSQAPKLLFHYYDKDFNNEADTPDNFQSRRPNTSFCFLDIRSPGLGDTAMYLCATSRDRLAGGEQFFGPGTRLTVL.

The chain is built from TRBV10-1 and TRBJ1-5, with unresolved D. Germline lookup yields CDR1 WNHNN and CDR2 SYGVQD (reference sequence). Trimming cost V 3 bases and J 0 bases, with 3 bases left between them. CDR3 length: 13 amino acids. For the CDR3, the DNA is TGCGCCAGCAGTGACGGTAGCAATCAGCCCCAGCATTTT. Translation: CASSDGSNQPQHF.

A word on this clone: At one end the junction does not follow the germline gene, possibly because of a read error. The chain employs TRBV7-9 and TRBJ1-5; D remains ambiguous. Germline V gene data show CDR1 as SEHNR and CDR2 as FQNEAQ (reference sequence). There are 13 residues in the CDR3. The CDR3 bases are TGTGCCAGCAGCTTAGTTAGCGATCAGCCCCAGCATTTT. Translation: CASSLVSDQPQHF.

The chain links TRBV5-1 to TRBJ2-3, with TRBD1 matching 11 bases. The CDR3 is 15 amino acids. V dropped 4 bases and J dropped 3; count of bases not matched to a gene: 4. Germline V gene lookup returns CDR1 SGHRS and CDR2 YFSETQ. This CDR3 reads CASSVGQGATDTQYF. CDR3 nucleotide sequence: TGCGCCAGCAGCGTAGGACAGGGGGCGACAGATACGCAGTATTTT.

The genes are TRBV29-1 and TRBJ1-1; 8 bases are a match to TRBD1. Looked up from germline, CDR1 is SQVTM and CDR2 is ANQGSEA. CDR3 length: 13 residues. J lost 1 base, V lost 7 bases, and 5 bases had no gene match. The CDR3 loop is CSAEGQANTEAFF. The CDR3 nucleotides read TGCAGCGCTGAGGGACAGGCGAACACTGAAGCTTTCTTT.

This clone was detected only once. The J gene is TRBJ1-5, the V gene TRBV19; TRBD1 might be the D (5 bases). Per the germline V gene, CDR1 is LNHDA and CDR2 is SQIVND (reference sequence). The V end was cut by 4 bases, the J end by 6 bases, with 13 bases between. The CDR3 totals 14 residues. DNA of the CDR3: TGTGCCAGTAGTAGGACGCAGGGTTTTCAGCCCCAGCATTTT. Amino acids: CASSRTQGFQPQHF.

This chain uses TRBV3-1 (or the pseudogene TRBV3-2) with TRBJ1-2, with D possibly matching TRBD1 (6 bases). The V and J ends lost 4 bases and 5 bases respectively, with 17 bases between them. The CDR3 runs to 15 residues. Germline values: CDR1 LGHDT, CDR2 YNNKEL (reference sequence). The CDR3 region is CASSRNRVAGYGYTF. For the CDR3, the DNA is TGTGCCAGCAGCCGCAACAGGGTTGCTGGATATGGCTACACCTTC.

This clone was seen a handful of times. The chain combines TRBV21-1 with TRBJ1-5; the table's D call TRBD1 went unverified against the DNA. TRBV21-1 constitutes a pseudogene. The CDR3 consists of 17 residues. CDR3 sequence: CASSREHGTGGSQPQHF. The CDR3 coding sequence is TGTGCCAGCAGCAGGGAGCACGGGACAGGGGGCAGTCAGCCCCAGCATTTT.

This clone has only a few counts. The chain couples TRBV2 to TRBJ2-1; 10 nucleotides match TRBD2. V gave up 5 bases and J gave up 5 bases; unmatched junction bases: 9. The CDR3 runs to 16 residues. Germline loops: CDR1 SNHLY, CDR2 FYNNEI. The CDR3 nucleotides read TGTGCCAGCAGTTACGGGACTAGCGTTTACCACAATGAGCAGTTCTTC. This translates into CASSYGTSVYHNEQFF.

The chain links TRBV6-5 to TRBJ1-3; 8 bases match TRBD1. V was clipped by 8 bases and J by 2 bases; unmatched bases: 2. CDR3 length equals 13 residues. Germline assignment: CDR1 MNHEY and CDR2 SVGAGI. The CDR3 sequence: CASSDRAGNTIYF. CDR3 nucleotide sequence: TGTGCCAGCTCGGACAGGGCTGGAAACACCATATATTTT.

This clone came up once. The chain recombines TRBV5-1 with TRBJ2-7; 7 bases agree with TRBD1. Trimming removed 4 bases from V and 3 bases from J; junction bases left unmatched: 7. The V gene's germline CDR1 is SGHRS and CDR2 YFSETQ. CDR3 length: 14 residues. CDR3 nucleotides: TGCGCCAGCAGCGGTCAAGGGGGCTTCTACGAGCAGTACTTC. Protein product: CASSGQGGFYEQYF.